The 32 T cell receptor beta chains listed next were all sequenced from one sample in a study of blood T cell repertoires in COVID-19. Sequencing was performed with immunoSEQ multiplex PCR; in TCRdb, only in-frame clones are kept and a portion is missing. In the table there are hundreds of thousands of clones, approximately 85% of which are singletons. Sequencing input: PBMCs or T cells enriched from blood (not recorded which). The receptors were gathered from a man aged 25 to 40 who had recovered from COVID-19.

J is TRBJ1-6 and V is TRBV3-1 (or the pseudogene TRBV3-2); 9 nucleotides agree with TRBD1. Trimming cost V 4 bases and J 8 bases; bases outside gene matches: 6. Germline CDR1 and CDR2: LGHDT and YNNKEL (reference sequence). This CDR3 is built from 15 residues. CDR3 amino acids: CASSRGTGLDSPLHF. In nucleotides, the CDR3 is TGTGCCAGCAGCCGTGGGACAGGGTTGGATTCACCCCTCCACTTT.

The chain employs TRBV27 and TRBJ1-5; a possible D gene is TRBD1 (5 bases). CDR1 is MNHEY, CDR2 SMNVEV, per germline (reference sequence). V dropped 5 bases and J dropped 0 bases, with 17 bases sitting between them. This CDR3 is built from 17 residues. The CDR3 loop reads CASSPSWGDFSNQPQHF. CDR3 DNA sequence: TGTGCCAGCAGTCCATCGTGGGGGGACTTTAGCAATCAGCCCCAGCATTTT.

This rearrangement joins TRBV13 to TRBJ1-1; D possibly corresponds to TRBD1 (5 bases). Trimming pared 5 bases from V and 5 bases from J, leaving 12 bases between. Looked up from germline, CDR1 is PRHDT and CDR2 is FYEKMQ (reference sequence). The CDR3 loop spans 13 amino acids. CDR3 sequence (DNA): TGTGCCAGCAGCCGAGGCCGGGGGACTGAAGCTTTCTTT. Translated: CASSRGRGTEAFF.

The CDR3, as DNA: TGTGCCAGCAGCGCCGAGGACCTAGCTAGCGGGGGGAACAATGAGCAGTTCTTC. Its translation is CASSAEDLASGGNNEQFF. The chain couples TRBV9 to TRBJ2-1, with 11 bases that match TRBD2. CDR3 length: 18 residues. The germline V gene has CDR1 SGDLS and CDR2 YYNGEE. V shed 3 bases and J 5 bases; nucleotides not matched to a gene: 13. Full variable domain (rest looked up from reference TRBV9 and TRBJ2-1): DSGVTQTPKHLITATGQRVTLRCSPRSGDLSVYWYQQSLDQGLQFLIQYYNGEERAKGNILERFSAQQFPDLHSELNLSSLELGDSALYFCASSAEDLASGGNNEQFFGPGTRLTVL.

The rearrangement joins TRBV7-2 to TRBJ2-2, with 8 nucleotides matching TRBD2. CDR1 and CDR2 (germline): SGHTA, FQGNSA. The CDR3 covers 16 residues. Trimming took 1 base from V and 6 from J; bases not matched to a gene: 7. The CDR3 DNA reads as TGTGCCAGCAGCTTAGGGGTGACTAGCGAACCCGGGGAGCTGTTTTTT. Its translation: CASSLGVTSEPGELFF.

J is TRBJ1-5 and V is TRBV30; possibly TRBD1 for D (6 bases). This CDR3 contains 15 residues. The V and J ends lost 2 bases and 0 bases respectively, with 11 bases between them. Germline V gene sequence: CDR1 GTSNPN, CDR2 SVGIG (reference sequence). This CDR3 is CAWSTGHNSNQPQHF. CDR3 in DNA: TGTGCCTGGAGTACAGGGCACAATAGCAATCAGCCCCAGCATTTT.

V gene TRBV7-8 combines with J gene TRBJ1-1, with D unresolved. CDR3 size: 15 residues. The V gene's germline CDR1 is SGHVS and CDR2 FQNEAQ. V lost 5 bases and J lost 1, with 14 bases in between. The CDR3 loop reads CASSPREGRNTEAFF. In nucleotides, the CDR3 is TGTGCCAGCAGCCCCCGGGAGGGAAGGAACACTGAAGCTTTCTTT.

Worth noting for this clone: The sample holds other DNA sequences that translate to the same CDR3. The chain recombines TRBV5-1 with TRBJ1-2; D uncertain. Germline CDR1 SGHRS, CDR2 YFSETQ. Deletions cut 2 bases from V and 0 bases from J, with 8 bases between. CDR3 length: 14 residues. In DNA, the CDR3 is TGCGCCAGCAGCTTATCGGGATCTAACTATGGCTACACCTTC. Protein product: CASSLSGSNYGYTF. The complete variable domain, with remaining parts taken from reference TRBV5-1 and TRBJ1-2, reads KAGVTQTPRYLIKTRGQQVTLSCSPISGHRSVSWYQQTPGQGLQFLFEYFSETQRNKGNFPGRFSGRQFSNSRSEMNVSTLELGDSALYLCASSLSGSNYGYTFGSGTRLTVV.

This clone was observed a few times. The J gene is TRBJ1-6, the V gene TRBV4-1, with 8 bases that match TRBD1. Trimming removed 4 bases from V and 7 bases from J; junction bases left unmatched: 9. This CDR3 contains 16 residues. Germline lookup yields CDR1 MGHRA and CDR2 YSYEKL. The CDR3 region has the DNA TGCGCCAGCAGCCGGGTCCATGGGACAGGCAATTCACCCCTCCACTTT. It is translated as CASSRVHGTGNSPLHF.

The gene calls are TRBV27 and TRBJ2-7, with TRBD1 as a possible D gene (6 bases). V lost 5 bases, J lost 7 bases, and 18 bases lay in between. The CDR3 runs to 14 residues. Germline CDR1 MNHEY, CDR2 SMNVEV (reference sequence). The CDR3 DNA is TGTGCCAGCAGTACGACAGGATCCTTTTTGGAGCAGTACTTC. This translates into CASSTTGSFLEQYF.

The V and J genes are TRBV2 and TRBJ1-5; no definite D call. Germline values: CDR1 SNHLY, CDR2 FYNNEI. This CDR3 has 15 amino acids. Trimming stripped 2 bases from V and 4 bases from J, with 12 bases between. The CDR3 loop is CASSESLAGNQPQHF. As DNA, the CDR3 is TGTGCCAGCAGTGAATCCTTGGCAGGTAATCAGCCCCAGCATTTT. Together with reference TRBV2 and TRBJ1-5, the CDR3 gives the full variable domain: EPEVTQTPSHQVTQMGQEVILRCVPISNHLYFYWYRQILGQKVEFLVSFYNNEISEKSEIFDDQFSVERPDGSNFTLKIRSTKLEDSAMYFCASSESLAGNQPQHFGDGTRLSIL.

CDR3 DNA sequence: TGTGCCAGCAAGGGGGCGGTAGGGAGGTGGGCTAACTATGGCTACACCTTC. Its translation is CASKGAVGRWANYGYTF. The chain uses TRBV28 and TRBJ1-2, with TRBD1 matching over 7 bases. J was trimmed by 0 bases and V by 7 bases; bases with no gene match: 14. The CDR3 is 17 residues long. In germline, CDR1 is MDHEN, CDR2 SYDVKM.

This chain connects TRBV5-1 to TRBJ1-1; TRBD1 matches at 10 bases. This CDR3 is built from 14 residues. Trimming removed 6 bases from V and 1 base from J; junction bases left unmatched: 3. Germline V gene sequence: CDR1 SGHRS, CDR2 YFSETQ. Here the CDR3 DNA reads TGCGCCAGCACTAGGACAGGGGGGAACACTGAAGCTTTCTTT. It translates to CASTRTGGNTEAFF.

The chain has TRBV12-3 or TRBV12-4 and TRBJ2-5; D not resolved. This CDR3 has 12 amino acids. V was pared by 8 bases and J by 0 bases, with 7 bases between. CDR3 sequence: CASGRDQETQYF. In DNA form, the CDR3 reads TGTGCCAGCGGTCGGGACCAAGAGACCCAGTACTTC.

The J gene is TRBJ2-6, the V gene TRBV3-1 (or the pseudogene TRBV3-2); a possible D gene is TRBD2 (6 bases). This CDR3 has 17 amino acids. The germline V gene encodes CDR1 LGHDT and CDR2 YNNKEL (reference sequence). The V end lost 5 bases, the J end lost 4 bases, and 18 bases lay between the germline ends. The CDR3 DNA sequence: TGTGCCAGCAGCTTCGGGACTCTCCGAACGGGGGCCAACGTCCTGACTTTC. Its protein is CASSFGTLRTGANVLTF.

The V gene is TRBV3-1 (or the pseudogene TRBV3-2), the J gene TRBJ1-1, with a weak D call TRBD1 (6 bases). Germline V gene lookup returns CDR1 LGHDT and CDR2 YNNKEL (reference sequence). This CDR3 spans 13 amino acids. The V gene lost 2 bases and the J gene lost 4 bases, with 8 bases spanning the gap. CDR3 nucleotides: TGTGCCAGCAGCCAAACAGGGTTCACTGAAGCTTTCTTT. Its translation is CASSQTGFTEAFF.

The gene calls are TRBV6-5 and TRBJ1-1, with D possibly matching TRBD1 (5 bases). The CDR3 covers 15 residues. The germline gives CDR1 MNHEY, CDR2 SVGAGI. Trimming took off 2 bases at V and 3 bases at J, with 13 bases between the two ends. DNA for the CDR3: TGTGCCAGCAGTTACGAGGGGTGGGAGGACACTGAAGCTTTCTTT. It translates to CASSYEGWEDTEAFF.

V and J are TRBV9 and TRBJ2-1, with no clear D. Germline CDR1 reads SGDLS; CDR2 reads YYNGEE. The CDR3 length is 14 residues. V was pared by 0 bases and J by 7 bases, with 11 bases between. The CDR3 spells CASSVDMVLNEQFF. DNA of the CDR3: TGTGCCAGCAGCGTAGACATGGTATTGAATGAGCAGTTCTTC.

The chain is built from TRBV7-3 and TRBJ2-3; TRBD2 matches 7 bases. V shed 2 bases and J 2 bases; nucleotides not matched to a gene: 19. Germline V gene sequence: CDR1 SGHTA, CDR2 FQGTGA. The length of the CDR3 is 20 residues. The CDR3 region has the DNA TGTGCCAGCAGCTTATGGCTGGGAACGGGGGGACTATTTACCACAGATACGCAGTATTTT. Residues: CASSLWLGTGGLFTTDTQYF. Combining the CDR3 with reference TRBV7-3 and TRBJ2-3 gives the whole variable domain GAGVSQTPSNKVTEKGKYVELRCDPISGHTALYWYRQSLGQGPEFLIYFQGTGAADDSGLPNDRFFAVRPEGSVSTLKIQRTERGDSAVYLCASSLWLGTGGLFTTDTQYFGPGTRLTVL.

The V call is TRBV12-3 or TRBV12-4, the J call TRBJ2-1; no clear D gene. This CDR3 has 11 amino acids. The V end was cut by 3 bases, the J end by 8 bases, with 5 bases between. The CDR3 DNA reads TGTGCCAGCAGTTTTCAGGATGAGCAGTTCTTC. Its translation: CASSFQDEQFF.

V and J are TRBV7-3 and TRBJ2-7; possible D gene TRBD2, 7 bases. The germline V gene has CDR1 SGHTA and CDR2 FQGTGA. This CDR3 is built from 15 residues. Trimming removed 5 bases at V and 0 bases at J, with 14 bases between. CDR3 sequence (DNA): TGTGCCAGCAGCGAGGGGGGGTCAGACTCCTACGAGCAGTACTTC. The encoded protein is CASSEGGSDSYEQYF.

The rearrangement joins TRBV5-5 to TRBJ1-2; 7 bases are shared with TRBD1. This CDR3 has 13 residues. Per germline, CDR1 SGHKS and CDR2 YYEKEE (reference sequence). Trimming removed 4 bases from V and 5 bases from J; junction bases left unmatched: 5. The CDR3 DNA reads as TGTGCCAGCAGCAATGAGGGGGCTTATGGCTACACCTTC. Its protein product is CASSNEGAYGYTF.

The chain couples TRBV7-9 to TRBJ2-1, with no clear D. Germline loops: CDR1 SEHNR, CDR2 FQNEAQ (reference sequence). This CDR3 region has 12 residues. V was shortened by 1 base and J by 9 bases, with 7 bases between the two germline ends. CDR3 loop: CASSLGFSEQFF. In DNA form, the CDR3 reads TGTGCCAGCAGCTTAGGGTTTAGTGAGCAGTTCTTC. The entire variable domain, with the rest obtained from reference TRBV7-9 and TRBJ2-1, is as follows: DTGVSQNPRHKITKRGQNVTFRCDPISEHNRLYWYRQTLGQGPEFLTYFQNEAQLEKSRLLSDRFSAERPKGSFSTLEIQRTEQGDSAMYLCASSLGFSEQFFGPGTRLTVL.

The CDR3 spells CASSETGQRNQPQHF. CDR3 nucleotides: TGTGCCAGCAGTGAAACGGGACAGAGGAATCAGCCCCAGCATTTT. The chain joins TRBV6-1 to TRBJ1-5; 7 bases are a match to TRBD1. This CDR3 contains 15 residues. Unmatched junction bases numbered 5, after V lost 2 bases and J lost 4 bases. Per germline, CDR1 MNHNS and CDR2 SASEGT.

This chain connects TRBV18 to TRBJ2-7; 9 bases are shared with TRBD2. The CDR3 spans 17 residues. J was trimmed by 4 bases and V by 3 bases; bases with no gene match: 13. CDR1 and CDR2 (germline): KGHSH, LQKENI. CDR3 loop: CASSPLLAGGSRYEQYF. The CDR3 coding sequence is TGTGCCAGCTCACCCCTACTAGCGGGCGGGTCCAGATACGAGCAGTACTTC.

As for this clone: The sample contains more than one DNA sequence encoding this CDR3. Here the CDR3 DNA reads TGTGCCAGCAGCTTAGCGGGTGGAGGCTATGGCTACACCTTC. This translates into CASSLAGGGYGYTF. The rearrangement uses TRBV7-2 and TRBJ1-2; no clear D. This CDR3 is 14 amino acids long. Germline CDR1 is SGHTA and CDR2 is FQGNSA. V lost 0 bases and J lost 4, with 9 bases in between.

The gene calls are TRBV7-3 and TRBJ2-2; the match to TRBD1 covers 8 bases. The germline CDR1 and CDR2 sequences are SGHTA and FQGTGA. This CDR3 is built from 17 residues. With 5 bases clipped from V and 5 bases from J, the junction kept 13 bases outside the gene matches. CDR3 nucleotide sequence: TGTGCCAGCAGCCCCGATCAGGACAGGGTGTTGACCGGGGAGCTGTTTTTT. Its translation is CASSPDQDRVLTGELFF.

The rearrangement links TRBV24-1 to TRBJ1-1; TRBD1 might be the D (5 bases). Germline V gene lookup returns CDR1 KGHDR and CDR2 SFDVKD. CDR3 size: 17 residues. The germline V and J ends were trimmed by 2 bases and 1 base, with 16 bases remaining between them. The CDR3 reads CATSDSTRAGTNTEAFF. CDR3 DNA sequence: TGTGCCACCAGTGATTCGACACGGGCGGGGACGAACACTGAAGCTTTCTTT.

CDR3 DNA sequence: TGTGCCAGCAGCCTCAAACAGGGGGCGGTACACTATGGCTACACCTTC. This sequence encodes CASSLKQGAVHYGYTF. The gene calls are TRBV7-8 and TRBJ1-2; 9 bases are shared with TRBD1. Germline V gene sequence: CDR1 SGHVS, CDR2 FQNEAQ. This CDR3 is built from 16 residues. The ends lost 5 bases at V and 3 bases at J; junction bases unmatched: 10.

CDR3 amino acids: CASSYDRFEAFF. The CDR3 nucleotides read TGTGCCAGCAGTTACGACAGGTTCGAAGCTTTCTTT. V usage is TRBV6-2 or TRBV6-3 and J usage is TRBJ1-1; D possibly corresponds to TRBD1 (6 bases). This CDR3 has 12 residues. The V end lost 2 bases, the J end lost 8 bases, and 9 bases lay between the germline ends. Germline V CDR1 and CDR2: MNHEY, SVGEGT.

The gene calls are TRBV5-1 and TRBJ2-3; 9 positions match TRBD2. This CDR3 spans 16 amino acids. CDR1 and CDR2 (germline): SGHRS, YFSETQ. The V gene end was trimmed by 0 bases and the J gene end by 2 bases; junction bases not matched to a gene: 4. This CDR3 reads CASSLVTSGTTDTQYF. The CDR3 DNA reads TGCGCCAGCAGCTTGGTGACTAGCGGAACCACAGATACGCAGTATTTT.

The genes are TRBV30 and TRBJ2-7, with D maybe TRBD1 (6 bases). V was trimmed by 4 bases and J by 4 bases, leaving 14 bases between them. The CDR3 consists of 13 residues. CDR1 and CDR2 (germline): GTSNPN, SVGIG (reference sequence). The CDR3 DNA reads TGTGCCTGGATAGGACAGTTCGGTTACGAGCAGTACTTC. It translates to CAWIGQFGYEQYF. The entire variable domain, with the rest obtained from reference TRBV30 and TRBJ2-7, is as follows: SQTIHQWPATLVQPVGSPLSLECTVEGTSNPNLYWYRQAAGRGLQLLFYSVGIGQISSEVPQNLSASRPQDRQFILSSKKLLLSDSGFYLCAWIGQFGYEQYFGPGTRLTVT.